This passage covers 7 T cell receptor beta chains from one sample sequenced in a study of T cell changes during pregnancy in multiple sclerosis. Method: immunoSEQ multiplex PCR; TCRdb's copy keeps in-frame clones and lacks some. This repertoire shows tens of thousands of clones, 85% to 90% found once; its top ten account for around 4.1%. The starting material was CD8+ T cells from peripheral blood mononuclear cells, obtained after pregnancy. These receptors were taken from a female donor with multiple sclerosis, enrolled in a pregnancy study.

The gene calls are TRBV21-1 and TRBJ1-3; TRBD1, the table's D call, lacks a check against the DNA. TRBV21-1 is marked as a pseudogene. CDR3 length equals 16 residues. The CDR3 sequence: CASSKDRTGTGNTIYF. The CDR3 DNA is TGTGCCAGCAGCAAGGACCGGACAGGGACCGGAAACACCATATATTTT.

This sequence joins TRBV7-3 and TRBJ2-1; 8 nucleotides agree with TRBD1. The CDR3 extends over 17 amino acids. Trimming at V came to 2 bases and at J to 7 bases, leaving 13 bases not matched to a gene. From germline, CDR1 is SGHTA and CDR2 FQGTGA. The CDR3 DNA is TGTGCCAGCAGCTTATGGGCCGGGACAGGTCAGGGGAATGAGCAGTTCTTC. Protein product: CASSLWAGTGQGNEQFF.

V gene TRBV30 combines with J gene TRBJ2-2, with a possible D match to TRBD1 (6 bases). The CDR3 covers 14 residues. V lost 5 bases and J 1 base, leaving 11 bases between the germline ends. CDR1 is GTSNPN and CDR2 is SVGIG in the germline V gene (reference sequence). CDR3 in amino acids: CAWGRGGNTGELFF. The CDR3 bases are TGTGCCTGGGGGCGAGGGGGGAACACCGGGGAGCTGTTTTTT.

The J gene is TRBJ1-4, the V gene TRBV9; D is unclear. This CDR3 is 12 amino acids long. V lost 4 bases and J 11 bases, leaving 12 bases between the germline ends. Germline loops: CDR1 SGDLS, CDR2 YYNGEE. The chain's CDR3 is CASSRGGDKLFF. The CDR3 nucleotides read TGTGCCAGCAGCCGGGGTGGAGACAAACTGTTTTTT. The entire variable domain, with the rest obtained from reference TRBV9 and TRBJ1-4, is as follows: DSGVTQTPKHLITATGQRVTLRCSPRSGDLSVYWYQQSLDQGLQFLIQYYNGEERAKGNILERFSAQQFPDLHSELNLSSLELGDSALYFCASSRGGDKLFFGSGTQLSVL.

The count of this clone is one. V usage is TRBV4-3 and J usage is TRBJ1-1, with 9 bases that match TRBD1. Germline trimming cut 0 bases from V and 7 bases from J; bases unmatched to any gene: 3. CDR3 length equals 14 residues. CDR1 is LGHNA, CDR2 YSLEER, per germline. In nucleotides, the CDR3 is TGCGCCAGCAGCCAAGAGGGGGGACAGGGTGAAGCTTTCTTT. Translation gives CASSQEGGQGEAFF.

The table lists this clone with a count of one. At one of its ends the junction is not consistent with the germline gene, which may arise from a read error. This chain connects TRBV4-1 to TRBJ1-5, with 7 bases aligning to TRBD1. Per the germline V gene, CDR1 is MGHRA and CDR2 is YSYEKL. The CDR3 totals 16 residues. This CDR3 reads CASSQDGAGQPQPQHF. CDR3 DNA: TGTGCCAGCAGCCAAGATGGGGCGGGACAGCCCCAGCCCCAGCATTTT.

The gene calls are TRBV9 and TRBJ1-4, with D perhaps TRBD1 (5 bases). Deletions cut 0 bases from V and 3 bases from J, with 12 bases between. Germline assignment: CDR1 SGDLS and CDR2 YYNGEE. This CDR3 has 16 amino acids. CDR3 region: CASSVAGGLPNEKLFF. CDR3 bases: TGTGCCAGCAGCGTAGCTGGGGGGTTGCCTAATGAAAAACTGTTTTTT.